What follows is one T cell receptor beta chain and its context. Its antigen is unknown. TCR beta cDNA libraries included unique molecular identifiers. TCRdb reanalysed the PCR reads using MiXCR and keeps one entry per CDR3 protein. The sample carries some 370,000 distinct CDR3 sequences, around 33% recorded once. This specimen comes from a study of post-analysis software for immune sequencing data. About the study: In terms of disease course, relapsing-remitting, secondary progressive and progressive-relapsing multiple sclerosis were included. Study findings and constraints: Comparison with controls showed significantly lower normalized Chao1 diversity in multiple sclerosis patients.

The TCR comes from a girl aged 5-17 years with multiple sclerosis. Sequenced input: blood.

CDR3 DNA sequence: TGTGCCAGCAGCTCGGGGGGGGGTGGTTTTAATAGAGACACTGAAGCTTTCTTT. This sequence encodes CASSSGGGGFNRDTEAFF. The chain recombines TRBV6-1 with TRBJ1-1; D may be TRBD1 (5 bases). V gave up 6 bases and J gave up 3 bases, with 26 bases separating them. CDR3 length: 18 amino acids. CDR1 MNHNS and CDR2 SASEGT come from the germline V gene.